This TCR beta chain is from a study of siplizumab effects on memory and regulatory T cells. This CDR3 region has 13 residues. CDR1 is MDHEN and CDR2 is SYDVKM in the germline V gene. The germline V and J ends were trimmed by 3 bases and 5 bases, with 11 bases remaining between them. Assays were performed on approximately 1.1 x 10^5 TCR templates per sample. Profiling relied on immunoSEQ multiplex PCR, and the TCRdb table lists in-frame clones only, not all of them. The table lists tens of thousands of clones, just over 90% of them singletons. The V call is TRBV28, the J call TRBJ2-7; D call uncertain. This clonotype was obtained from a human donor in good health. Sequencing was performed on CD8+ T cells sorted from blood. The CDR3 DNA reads TGTGCCAGCAGTTTGAATATGAACAACGAGCAGTACTTC. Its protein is CASSLNMNNEQYF.